Listed below are T cell receptor beta chains from one sample, sequenced in a study of blood T cell repertoires in COVID-19. Sequenced by immunoSEQ multiplex PCR; TCRdb stores in-frame clones only, minus some. The sample records tens of thousands of clones, 80% to 90% being singletons. Sequencing used peripheral blood. These receptors were taken from a man aged 50-60 years with acute or convalescent COVID-19. CDR3s include the opening cysteine and the closing phenylalanine or tryptophan. A D gene is named only where the DNA matches it firmly.

j_call: TRBJ2-6
v_call: TRBV24-1
d_call: -
cdr3_aa: CATSEGGVGVSGANVLTF

j_call: TRBJ2-6
v_call: TRBV7-2
d_call: -
cdr3_aa: CASSSWTTRGANVLTF

j_call: TRBJ2-5
v_call: TRBV10-1
d_call: -
cdr3_aa: CASSGGAGEETQYF

j_call: TRBJ2-1
v_call: TRBV7-2
d_call: TRBD2
cdr3_aa: CASSLAAVAGGASQFF

j_call: TRBJ2-2
v_call: TRBV18
d_call: -
cdr3_aa: CASSPKRKETGELFF

j_call: TRBJ2-5
v_call: TRBV30
d_call: -
cdr3_aa: CAWSFRETQYF

j_call: TRBJ1-5
v_call: TRBV7-9
d_call: -
cdr3_aa: CASRAASNQPQHF

j_call: TRBJ2-5
v_call: TRBV5-1
d_call: TRBD1
cdr3_aa: CASRTQGAQVRETQYF

j_call: TRBJ2-2
v_call: TRBV11-3
d_call: -
cdr3_aa: CASSLGGGAQTGELFF

j_call: TRBJ2-5
v_call: TRBV6-6
d_call: -
cdr3_aa: CASRDLGRETQYF

j_call: TRBJ2-3
v_call: TRBV30
d_call: TRBD2
cdr3_aa: CAWSVLVAGEATSTDTQYF

j_call: TRBJ2-4
v_call: TRBV30
d_call: TRBD2
cdr3_aa: CAWRVAGGNIQYF

j_call: TRBJ1-2
v_call: TRBV14
d_call: -
cdr3_aa: CASSRGQQNYGYTF

j_call: TRBJ2-5
v_call: TRBV29-1
d_call: -
cdr3_aa: CSVAGGGDVETQYF

j_call: TRBJ1-2
v_call: TRBV24-1
d_call: -
cdr3_aa: CATSDAPPHSQWSF

j_call: TRBJ2-1
v_call: TRBV5-1
d_call: -
cdr3_aa: CASSAGPDPNEQFF

j_call: TRBJ1-6
v_call: TRBV5-6
d_call: -
cdr3_aa: CASSLATDFNSPLHF

j_call: TRBJ2-5
v_call: TRBV6-4
d_call: -
cdr3_aa: CASSDSKSFTEFGTQYF

j_call: TRBJ2-1
v_call: TRBV27
d_call: TRBD2
cdr3_aa: CASSRTSGRNEQFF

j_call: TRBJ1-1
v_call: TRBV5-6
d_call: -
cdr3_aa: CASSFEAGWNTEAFF

j_call: TRBJ1-5
v_call: TRBV28
d_call: -
cdr3_aa: CASSPTGNQPQHF

j_call: TRBJ1-2
v_call: TRBV4-2
d_call: TRBD1
cdr3_aa: CASSRNIRTGPEGYTF

j_call: TRBJ1-1
v_call: TRBV9
d_call: -
cdr3_aa: CASSVASPADSMNTEAFF

j_call: TRBJ2-3
v_call: TRBV19
d_call: TRBD2
cdr3_aa: CASKGLAGAPDTQYF

j_call: TRBJ2-5
v_call: TRBV5-1
d_call: -
cdr3_aa: CASSLGANQETQYF

j_call: TRBJ2-1
v_call: TRBV29-1
d_call: TRBD2
cdr3_aa: CSVEGGGPRQREPYNEQFF

j_call: TRBJ2-1
v_call: TRBV7-2
d_call: TRBD2
cdr3_aa: CASSHSGTTSYNEQFF

j_call: TRBJ2-7
v_call: TRBV5-1
d_call: TRBD2
cdr3_aa: CASSLSGSSGQYF

j_call: TRBJ1-2
v_call: TRBV9
d_call: -
cdr3_aa: CASSQAGTHGYTF

j_call: TRBJ2-7
v_call: TRBV10-3
d_call: -
cdr3_aa: CAISEGHEQYF

j_call: TRBJ1-2
v_call: TRBV29-1
d_call: -
cdr3_aa: CSVEDREGYGYTF

j_call: TRBJ1-3
v_call: TRBV9
d_call: -
cdr3_aa: CASSVEVTATGNTIYF

j_call: TRBJ2-3
v_call: TRBV19
d_call: -
cdr3_aa: CASSQGRGADTQYF

j_call: TRBJ1-4
v_call: TRBV27
d_call: TRBD1
cdr3_aa: CASSLKGTANEKLFF

j_call: TRBJ2-7
v_call: TRBV6-1
d_call: TRBD1
cdr3_aa: CASSDPRTGFYEQYF

j_call: TRBJ2-3
v_call: TRBV6-2/TRBV6-3
d_call: -
cdr3_aa: CASSYLGGSTDTQYF

j_call: TRBJ1-4
v_call: TRBV5-1
d_call: TRBD1
cdr3_aa: CASSGGTVSNEKLFF

j_call: TRBJ1-1
v_call: TRBV28
d_call: -
cdr3_aa: CASSLEEQAPTEAFF

j_call: TRBJ1-5
v_call: TRBV30
d_call: -
cdr3_aa: CAWSGGTGRYSNQPQHF

j_call: TRBJ2-5
v_call: TRBV24-1
d_call: -
cdr3_aa: CATSDPGHQETQYF

j_call: TRBJ1-1
v_call: TRBV7-9
d_call: -
cdr3_aa: CASSQMNTEAFF

j_call: TRBJ1-5
v_call: TRBV5-6
d_call: TRBD1
cdr3_aa: CASSLSRRGHDQPQHF

j_call: TRBJ1-3
v_call: TRBV12-3/TRBV12-4
d_call: -
cdr3_aa: CASSLSGNTIYF

j_call: TRBJ1-1
v_call: TRBV30
d_call: -
cdr3_aa: CAWDSWNTEAFF

j_call: TRBJ1-1
v_call: TRBV11-2
d_call: TRBD1
cdr3_aa: CASSLGTGTGFGYAFF

j_call: TRBJ1-3
v_call: TRBV11-3
d_call: -
cdr3_aa: CASNGDSGNTIYF